The present entry profiles one TCR beta chain with its context. Its cognate antigen is unknown. This sample stems from a study of cytomegalovirus exposure and HLA in healthy donors. Study-wide results and caveats: By HLA locus, TCR association rates varied in a later analysis, with DRB1 showing the most and HLA-C the fewest. As confirmed in vitro, a few CMV-associated chains were specific for CMV antigens.

J was trimmed by 2 bases and V by 1 base; bases with no gene match: 4. The CDR3 covers 15 residues. Per the germline V gene, CDR1 is SEHNR and CDR2 is FQNEAQ (reference sequence). Both 60 Vbeta primers and 13 Jbeta primers went into the PCR. Here immunoSEQ multiplex PCR was the method, and the copy in TCRdb shows in-frame clones only, minus some. The sample lists roughly 100,000 clones, more than 70% occurring once. The rearrangement uses TRBV7-9 and TRBJ2-5; 7 nucleotides line up with TRBD1. Sequenced input: PBMCs. This clonotype originated in a man aged 40-50 years in good health and CMV-seronegative. The CDR3 coding sequence is TGTGCCAGCAGCTTAGGGACAGGCCAACAAGAGACCCAGTACTTC. It codes for CASSLGTGQQETQYF.